A single sample is the source of the 13 T cell receptor beta chains below, sequenced in a study of blood T cell repertoires in COVID-19. Measured with immunoSEQ multiplex PCR; TCRdb has only the in-frame clones, and not every one. This sample carries tens of thousands of clones, more than 65% of them seen once, and the ten largest clones take around 11%. The sequencing sample was made of peripheral blood. The receptors here all came from a man aged 65 to 85 with acute or convalescent COVID-19.

This clone was seen once. This chain links TRBV5-1 with TRBJ2-6; 9 nucleotides agree with TRBD2. The CDR3 loop spans 18 amino acids. Germline values: CDR1 SGHRS, CDR2 YFSETQ. Losses at the gene ends were 1 base for V and 0 bases for J; bases not matched to a gene: 5. This CDR3 reads CASSLMSGGSSGANVLTF. The CDR3 DNA sequence: TGCGCCAGCAGCTTGATGAGCGGGGGGTCCTCTGGGGCCAACGTCCTGACTTTC.

This clone was recorded once. The CDR3 nucleotides are TGTGCCAGCAGAAAAGGGTGGGAGGGCAATCAGCCCCAGCATTTT. Amino acid sequence: CASRKGWEGNQPQHF. The V and J genes are TRBV27 and TRBJ1-5; D is undetermined. CDR1 MNHEY and CDR2 SMNVEV come from the germline V gene (reference sequence). The CDR3 runs 15 residues. The V and J ends lost 6 bases and 2 bases respectively, with 14 bases between them.

This clone was seen a handful of times. V and J are TRBV2 and TRBJ2-5; 8 nucleotides match TRBD2. CDR3 length: 14 residues. The J segment lost 0 bases and the V segment lost 5 bases, leaving 2 bases of the junction unmatched. From germline, CDR1 is SNHLY and CDR2 FYNNEI. CDR3 residues: CASSSLADQETQYF. The DNA of the CDR3 is TGTGCCAGCAGTTCACTAGCGGACCAAGAGACCCAGTACTTC.

This clone was seen only once. The V and J genes are TRBV2 and TRBJ2-3, with 12 bases matching TRBD1. The CDR3 is made up of 16 amino acids. Germline loops: CDR1 SNHLY, CDR2 FYNNEI. V shed 6 bases, J shed 2 bases, and the junction held 6 bases outside the gene matches. CDR3 residues: CASRQGQGANTDTQYF. The CDR3 nucleotides read TGTGCCAGCAGACAGGGACAGGGGGCTAACACAGATACGCAGTATTTT.

This rearrangement joins TRBV28 to TRBJ1-2; weak D call: TRBD1 (5 bases). CDR3 size: 14 residues. The V and J ends lost 4 bases and 7 bases respectively, with 16 bases between them. The germline CDR1 and CDR2 sequences are MDHEN and SYDVKM. Written as DNA, the CDR3 is TGTGCCAGCAGTTACTCGGACACCCCCCCTGGCTACACCTTC. It translates to CASSYSDTPPGYTF.

The rearrangement uses TRBV19 and TRBJ1-5; D gene uncertain. This CDR3 has 14 amino acids. Germline lookup yields CDR1 LNHDA and CDR2 SQIVND (reference sequence). Trimming left V 3 bases short and J 6 bases short, with 12 bases between. The CDR3 DNA follows: TGTGCCAGTAGTATGAGAGGGTCGGGTCAGCCCCAGCATTTT. Its translation: CASSMRGSGQPQHF.

DNA for the CDR3: TGTGCCAGCAGTGGTCATAGGGGACAGGGTAACACCGGGGAGCTGTTTTTT. It yields the protein CASSGHRGQGNTGELFF. The rearrangement links TRBV25-1 to TRBJ2-2, with 9 bases matching TRBD1. Germline assignment: CDR1 MGHDK and CDR2 SYGVNS. The CDR3 contains 17 residues. Trimming at V came to 4 bases and at J to 2 bases, leaving 8 bases not matched to a gene.

The chain employs TRBV2 and TRBJ2-5; D might be TRBD2 (5 bases). The CDR3 spans 13 residues. Per the germline V gene, CDR1 is SNHLY and CDR2 is FYNNEI. V lost 10 bases and J lost 0, with 12 bases in between. The CDR3 spells CATAGLNQETQYF. The CDR3 DNA follows: TGTGCCACCGCGGGTCTCAACCAAGAGACCCAGTACTTC.

The V and J genes are TRBV28 and TRBJ2-3; 10 bases align to TRBD2. Trimming cost V 4 bases and J 0 bases; bases outside gene matches: 7. The germline V gene has CDR1 MDHEN and CDR2 SYDVKM. The CDR3 sequence is 17 residues long. Here the CDR3 DNA reads TGTGCCAGCAGTTCGACTAGCGGGTACTCTAGCACAGATACGCAGTATTTT. It specifies CASSSTSGYSSTDTQYF.

This chain joins TRBV3-1 (or the pseudogene TRBV3-2) and TRBJ2-1; D perhaps matches TRBD2 (5 bases). CDR3 length equals 13 residues. CDR1 and CDR2 (germline): LGHDT, YNNKEL (reference sequence). The V end lost 0 bases, the J end lost 15 bases, and 15 bases lay between the germline ends. DNA of the CDR3: TGTGCCAGCAGCCAAGATTGGGAGCGTAGCTTGTTCTTC. Translation: CASSQDWERSLFF.

V usage is TRBV19 and J usage is TRBJ1-6; TRBD1 aligns across 10 bases. CDR1 and CDR2 from the germline V gene are LNHDA and SQIVND (reference sequence). Unmatched junction bases numbered 8, after V lost 3 bases and J lost 9 bases. The CDR3 contains 16 residues. In nucleotides, the CDR3 is TGTGCCAGTAGTATGGCGGGACAGGGGCGAAGTTCACCCCTCCACTTT. Protein: CASSMAGQGRSSPLHF.

The gene calls are TRBV4-1 and TRBJ1-4, with 10 bases that match TRBD1. Germline CDR1 and CDR2: MGHRA and YSYEKL. The V segment lost 4 bases and the J segment 7 bases; nucleotides outside the gene matches: 9. This CDR3 has 16 residues. The CDR3 region is CASSPTLDRGGEKLFF. The CDR3 DNA reads TGCGCCAGCAGCCCCACCTTGGACAGGGGGGGTGAAAAACTGTTTTTT.

This rearrangement joins TRBV2 to TRBJ1-5; D might be TRBD1 (5 bases). Trimming cost V 6 bases and J 0 bases, with 9 bases left between them. Looked up from germline, CDR1 is SNHLY and CDR2 is FYNNEI. The CDR3 sequence is 14 residues long. CDR3 in DNA: TGTGCCAGCAGGGACACTATTAGCAATCAGCCCCAGCATTTT. Amino acids: CASRDTISNQPQHF.